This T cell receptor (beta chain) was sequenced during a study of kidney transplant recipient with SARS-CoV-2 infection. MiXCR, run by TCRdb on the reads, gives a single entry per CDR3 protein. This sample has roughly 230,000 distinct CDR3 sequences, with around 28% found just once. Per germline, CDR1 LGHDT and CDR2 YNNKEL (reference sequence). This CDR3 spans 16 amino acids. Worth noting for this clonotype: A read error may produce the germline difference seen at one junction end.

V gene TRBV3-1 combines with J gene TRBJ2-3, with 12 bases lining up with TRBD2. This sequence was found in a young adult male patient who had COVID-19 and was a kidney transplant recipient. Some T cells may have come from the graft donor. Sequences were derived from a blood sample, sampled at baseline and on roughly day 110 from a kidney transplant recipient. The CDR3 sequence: CASSQALAGGRDTQYF. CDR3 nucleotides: TGTGCCAGCAGTCAAGCACTAGCGGGAGGAAGAGATACGCAGTATTTT.